A single sample gave rise to the 25 T cell receptor beta chains below, sequenced in a study of response to subunit inactivated influenza vaccine. MiXCR was run by TCRdb on the RT-PCR reads, yielding one entry per CDR3 protein. This table has roughly 790,000 distinct CDR3 sequences, 21% appearing once. This sample comprised PBMCs from blood, obtained roughly 5 days after vaccination. The receptor source for this set is a man in his fifties who received an inactivated influenza vaccine.

This clonotype was recorded a few times. V gene TRBV12-3 or TRBV12-4 combines with J gene TRBJ1-1, with D tentatively TRBD1 (6 bases). CDR3 length: 12 residues. V was trimmed by 8 bases and J by 5 bases, leaving 12 bases between them. CDR3 nucleotide sequence: TGTGCCAGCCTTAAGGGGGGGACTGAAGCTTTCTTT. Its protein is CASLKGGTEAFF.

V gene TRBV4-2 combines with J gene TRBJ2-7; D not resolved. The V end lost 0 bases, the J end lost 6 bases, and 15 bases lay between the germline ends. This CDR3 has 15 residues. Germline V gives CDR1 LGHNA, CDR2 YNFKEQ. The CDR3 DNA follows: TGTGCCAGCAGCCAAGAGACATCGCTGGGCGGCGAGCAGTACTTC. Translation: CASSQETSLGGEQYF.

This clonotype was counted at least ten times. The chain joins TRBV12-3 or TRBV12-4 to TRBJ2-6; D is uncertain. CDR3 length equals 15 residues. V gave up 5 bases and J gave up 0 bases, with 8 bases separating them. The CDR3: CASSPKSSGANVLTF. The CDR3 DNA follows: TGTGCCAGCAGTCCAAAGAGCTCTGGGGCCAACGTCCTGACTTTC.

The genes are TRBV6-1 and TRBJ1-2; TRBD1 aligns across 9 bases. Germline lookup yields CDR1 MNHNS and CDR2 SASEGT. The CDR3 is made up of 15 amino acids. V gave up 2 bases and J gave up 4 bases; unmatched junction bases: 5. The CDR3 here is CASSEQDRGTYGYTF. In DNA form, the CDR3 reads TGTGCCAGCAGTGAACAGGACAGGGGAACCTATGGCTACACCTTC.

The chain is built from TRBV10-3 and TRBJ2-2; weak D call: TRBD2 (7 bases). V gave up 3 bases and J gave up 6 bases, with 14 bases separating them. CDR1 is ENHRY, CDR2 SYGVKD, per germline. This CDR3 region has 15 residues. CDR3 DNA: TGTGCCATCAGTGATGTGGGGGGGCGACCCGGGGAGCTGTTTTTT. It is translated as CAISDVGGRPGELFF.

This clonotype was observed a handful of times. The chain has TRBV20-1 and TRBJ2-3, with D tentatively TRBD1 (5 bases). Germline values: CDR1 DFQATT, CDR2 SNEGSKA (reference sequence). CDR3 length: 13 residues. V lost 5 bases to trimming and J lost 4 bases, with 13 bases between them. In DNA, the CDR3 is TGCAGTGCTCCAAGGGGTTTCGCAGATACGCAGTATTTT. Protein sequence: CSAPRGFADTQYF.

V is TRBV11-3 and J is TRBJ2-1; 7 nucleotides match TRBD2. CDR1 and CDR2 (germline): SGHNT, YENEEA. The CDR3 covers 14 residues. The trim removed 3 bases at V and 5 bases at J, leaving 4 bases unmatched. CDR3 DNA sequence: TGTGCCAGCAGCTTGTTCGGACTAGACAATGAGCAGTTCTTC. The encoded protein is CASSLFGLDNEQFF.

The chain joins TRBV5-6 to TRBJ1-5; 10 nucleotides align to TRBD1. V gave up 4 bases and J gave up 6 bases; unmatched junction bases: 10. The CDR3 sequence is 16 residues long. Per germline, CDR1 SGHDT and CDR2 YYEEEE. CDR3 bases: TGTGCCAGCAGCATACCTCCGGGACAGGGGATTCAGCCCCAGCATTTT. Translated, it gives CASSIPPGQGIQPQHF.

The rearrangement links TRBV10-1 to TRBJ2-7; the match to TRBD1 covers 9 bases. The CDR3 is 14 residues long. The germline V gene has CDR1 WNHNN and CDR2 SYGVQD (reference sequence). V trimming: 2 bases; J trimming: 3 bases; junction bases outside the gene matches: 2. The chain's CDR3 is CASSEGQGIYEQYF. The CDR3 DNA follows: TGCGCCAGCAGTGAGGGACAGGGGATCTACGAGCAGTACTTC.

V is TRBV5-4 and J is TRBJ2-1, with D hard to call. Germline V gene sequence: CDR1 SGHNT, CDR2 YYREEE (reference sequence). Trimming shortened V by 4 bases and J by 5 bases, and 19 bases separated the two germline ends. The CDR3 is 16 residues long. The CDR3 sequence: CASSPSRQSLNNEQFF. In nucleotides, the CDR3 is TGTGCCAGCAGCCCTTCTCGCCAAAGCCTAAACAATGAGCAGTTCTTC.

The sample holds a few counts of this clonotype. The chain joins TRBV12-3 or TRBV12-4 to TRBJ1-2; no clear D gene. This CDR3 has 12 amino acids. V was trimmed by 2 bases and J by 8 bases, leaving 9 bases between them. The CDR3 DNA follows: TGTGCCAGCAGTTTATATCTAGGCGGCTACACCTTC. Amino acid sequence: CASSLYLGGYTF.

This clonotype was seen repeatedly, ten times or more. The chain combines TRBV5-1 with TRBJ2-2, with unresolved D. V lost 0 bases, J lost 1 base, and 7 bases lay in between. Germline CDR1 and CDR2: SGHRS and YFSETQ. CDR3 size: 15 residues. In DNA form, the CDR3 reads TGCGCCAGCAGCTTGGTAGCTGGGAACACCGGGGAGCTGTTTTTT. It encodes CASSLVAGNTGELFF.

The gene calls are TRBV4-3 and TRBJ1-2, with a tentative D call TRBD1 (6 bases). Germline V gene lookup returns CDR1 LGHNA and CDR2 YSLEER. The V end lost 4 bases, the J end lost 3 bases, and 21 bases lay between the germline ends. CDR3 length equals 17 residues. DNA of the CDR3: TGCGCCAGCAGCCGTCGGGACATCCCAGGGCCGTACTATGGCTACACCTTC. Protein sequence: CASSRRDIPGPYYGYTF.

The V gene is TRBV5-1, the J gene TRBJ1-2, with D tentatively TRBD1 (6 bases). Germline loops: CDR1 SGHRS, CDR2 YFSETQ. The ends were cut back, 4 bases at V and 4 bases at J, with 23 bases in the middle. This CDR3 region has 17 residues. CDR3 DNA: TGCGCCAGCAGCACCAGCGGAGGACAGAAATCAACCTATGGCTACACCTTC. The encoded protein is CASSTSGGQKSTYGYTF. Based on the CDR3 plus reference TRBV5-1 and TRBJ1-2, the full variable domain is KAGVTQTPRYLIKTRGQQVTLSCSPISGHRSVSWYQQTPGQGLQFLFEYFSETQRNKGNFPGRFSGRQFSNSRSEMNVSTLELGDSALYLCASSTSGGQKSTYGYTFGSGTRLTVV.

In its sample, this clonotype was seen a few times. The chain employs TRBV9 and TRBJ2-2, with 10 bases aligning to TRBD2. Per germline, CDR1 SGDLS and CDR2 YYNGEE. The CDR3 has 17 residues. V shed 4 bases and J 2 bases; nucleotides not matched to a gene: 8. DNA for the CDR3: TGTGCCAGCAGCACCCGGACTAGCGGAGACAACACCGGGGAGCTGTTTTTT. This gives the protein CASSTRTSGDNTGELFF.

CDR3 region: CASSPGTGGRGYEQFF. CDR3 DNA sequence: TGCGCCAGCAGCCCCGGGACAGGGGGCCGAGGGTATGAGCAGTTCTTC. The rearrangement joins TRBV5-1 to TRBJ2-1; 12 nucleotides match TRBD1. Trimming at V came to 4 bases and at J to 8 bases, leaving 10 bases not matched to a gene. The CDR3 is 16 residues long. Germline V gene data show CDR1 as SGHRS and CDR2 as YFSETQ.

In this sample, this clonotype turned up a few times. The chain has TRBV2 and TRBJ1-6, with D unresolved. V lost 4 bases and J lost 5, with 9 bases in between. In germline, CDR1 is SNHLY, CDR2 FYNNEI. There are 14 residues in the CDR3. The CDR3 nucleotides are TGTGCCAGCAGTGTTGGGAGTAATAATTCACCCCTCCACTTT. As protein: CASSVGSNNSPLHF. Complete variable domain (other parts from reference TRBV2 and TRBJ1-6): EPEVTQTPSHQVTQMGQEVILRCVPISNHLYFYWYRQILGQKVEFLVSFYNNEISEKSEIFDDQFSVERPDGSNFTLKIRSTKLEDSAMYFCASSVGSNNSPLHFGNGTRLTVT.

This clonotype was counted a few times. V is TRBV29-1 and J is TRBJ2-5; 7 bases align to TRBD2. CDR3 length: 13 amino acids. V shed 5 bases and J 5 bases; nucleotides not matched to a gene: 8. CDR1 is SQVTM and CDR2 is ANQGSEA in the germline V gene. Here the CDR3 reads CSVRGRVKETQYF. Written as DNA, the CDR3 is TGCAGCGTTCGGGGGAGGGTTAAGGAGACCCAGTACTTC.

This clonotype appeared a few times. This rearrangement joins TRBV5-6 to TRBJ2-3, with a possible D match to TRBD1 (6 bases). Trimming pared 2 bases from V and 6 bases from J, leaving 10 bases between. CDR1 is SGHDT, CDR2 YYEEEE, per germline. This CDR3 has 13 amino acids. This CDR3 reads CASSFSGVDTQYF. CDR3 nucleotide sequence: TGTGCCAGCAGCTTTTCAGGGGTCGATACGCAGTATTTT.

A single count supports this clonotype. The chain combines TRBV20-1 with TRBJ2-5, with 8 positions matching TRBD1. The CDR3 consists of 15 residues. CDR1 is DFQATT and CDR2 is SNEGSKA in the germline V gene (reference sequence). The V and J ends lost 0 bases and 1 base, in that order; junction bases with no gene match: 4. The CDR3 reads CSARDYRGSQETQYF. CDR3 nucleotides: TGCAGTGCTAGAGACTACAGGGGGTCCCAAGAGACCCAGTACTTC.

At least ten counts were recorded for this clonotype. The rearrangement joins TRBV10-3 to TRBJ1-1; D unresolved. V was trimmed by 0 bases and J by 1 base, leaving 3 bases between them. The germline V gene encodes CDR1 ENHRY and CDR2 SYGVKD. CDR3 length equals 13 residues. This CDR3 reads CAISESGNTEAFF. The CDR3 DNA reads as TGTGCCATCAGTGAGTCTGGGAACACTGAAGCTTTCTTT.

This clonotype was detected only a few times. J is TRBJ2-7 and V is TRBV6-1; 8 nucleotides line up with TRBD2. From germline, CDR1 is MNHNS and CDR2 SASEGT. After removal of 1 base from V and 2 bases from J, the junction contained 4 bases not matched to a gene. CDR3 size: 15 residues. DNA of the CDR3: TGTGCCAGCAGTGAAGTCTTTAGCGGGACCTACGAGCAGTACTTC. It codes for CASSEVFSGTYEQYF.

V is TRBV10-3 and J is TRBJ2-7, with a weak D call TRBD1 (7 bases). Trimming cost V 3 bases and J 4 bases, with 16 bases left between them. There are 15 residues in the CDR3. The V gene's germline CDR1 is ENHRY and CDR2 SYGVKD. CDR3 sequence: CAISDPGRGEYEQYF. The CDR3 nucleotides read TGTGCCATCAGTGACCCCGGCAGGGGGGAGTACGAGCAGTACTTC.

The chain recombines TRBV5-1 with TRBJ1-2; 7 nucleotides agree with TRBD1. CDR1 and CDR2 (germline): SGHRS, YFSETQ. The CDR3 has 13 amino acids. Trimming took 4 bases from V and 4 from J; bases not matched to a gene: 4. Here the CDR3 DNA reads TGCGCCAGCAGCGAGGGACAGTCCTATGGCTACACCTTC. Amino acids: CASSEGQSYGYTF.

The rearrangement uses TRBV10-3 and TRBJ1-6, with D perhaps TRBD1 (5 bases). CDR1 is ENHRY, CDR2 SYGVKD, per germline. Trimming pared 3 bases from V and 10 bases from J, leaving 22 bases between. The CDR3 is 17 residues long. This CDR3 reads CAISEVGTQGPKSPLHF. In DNA form, the CDR3 reads TGTGCCATCAGTGAAGTTGGGACCCAGGGTCCCAAGTCACCCCTCCACTTT.